The clone carrying this TCR beta chain was detected once. The data stem from a study of blood T cell repertoires in COVID-19. Study-wide background: Nucleic acid was either cDNA or gDNA, and it came from T cells, B-cell-depleted T cells, or PBMCs.

Here immunoSEQ multiplex PCR was the method, and the copy in TCRdb shows in-frame clones only, minus some. Among about 270,000 clones listed, roughly 90% were seen once. Individuals drawn from some 25 US areas were about 18 to 95 years old. Self-reported history from a screening survey and questionnaire set each donor's cohort. A case of COVID-19 had been met by exposed participants within 2 weeks before study entry. There are 14 residues in the CDR3. V lost 6 bases, J lost 4 bases, and 8 bases stayed unmatched. Germline lookup yields CDR1 MDHEN and CDR2 SYDVKM. The sequenced sample consisted of PBMCs or T cells enriched from blood (not recorded which). The TCR originated in a man aged 40-50 years who had been exposed to COVID-19. The V call is TRBV28, the J call TRBJ1-2; 7 nucleotides align to TRBD1. CDR3 bases: TGTGCCAGCAGGGATAACAGGGGACCCTATGGCTACACCTTC. This sequence encodes CASRDNRGPYGYTF.